The 10 T cell receptor beta chains reported below all come from one sample, sequenced in a study of cytomegalovirus exposure and HLA in healthy donors. The data were produced by immunoSEQ multiplex PCR, yet TCRdb's version contains in-frame clones alone and is incomplete. This sample has 250,000 to 300,000 clones, with 85% to 90% found just once. Sequenced sample: PBMCs. All receptors derive from a woman under 30 in good health and CMV-seronegative.

The rearrangement links TRBV27 to TRBJ2-5; D may be TRBD2 (5 bases). Trimming pared 3 bases from V and 7 bases from J, leaving 12 bases between. CDR1 and CDR2 from the germline V gene are MNHEY and SMNVEV (reference sequence). This CDR3 is 13 amino acids long. In nucleotides, the CDR3 is TGTGCCAGCAGTTTGGCTCGGGATAGGACCCAGTACTTC. It codes for CASSLARDRTQYF.

The chain combines TRBV5-4 with TRBJ2-7; D not resolved. This CDR3 is built from 16 residues. V dropped 4 bases and J dropped 2 bases, with 19 bases sitting between them. In germline, CDR1 is SGHNT, CDR2 YYREEE (reference sequence). The CDR3 sequence is CASSGTADSFPYEQYF. CDR3 coding DNA: TGTGCCAGCAGCGGAACGGCCGACTCTTTCCCCTACGAGCAGTACTTC.

This chain uses TRBV2 with TRBJ1-1, with 7 bases aligning to TRBD1. CDR1 is SNHLY, CDR2 FYNNEI, per germline. Germline trimming cut 8 bases from V and 1 base from J; bases unmatched to any gene: 7. The CDR3 is made up of 14 amino acids. The CDR3: CASYWDSSNTEAFF. CDR3 in DNA: TGTGCCAGCTATTGGGACAGCTCGAACACTGAAGCTTTCTTT.

This clone was detected once. The chain couples TRBV5-1 to TRBJ2-1, with D unresolved. The CDR3 spans 13 residues. Trimming removed 0 bases from V and 6 bases from J, with 7 bases in between. Looked up from germline, CDR1 is SGHRS and CDR2 is YFSETQ. CDR3 in amino acids: CASSLDSSNEQFF. The CDR3 DNA sequence: TGCGCCAGCAGCTTGGACAGCTCCAATGAGCAGTTCTTC.

V usage is TRBV7-8 and J usage is TRBJ1-6; the match to TRBD1 covers 7 bases. The V gene's germline CDR1 is SGHVS and CDR2 FQNEAQ. CDR3 length: 14 amino acids. V gave up 4 bases and J gave up 10 bases; unmatched junction bases: 7. This chain's CDR3 is CASSSGTVRSPLHF. CDR3 bases: TGTGCCAGCAGCTCGGGGACAGTCCGGTCACCCCTCCACTTT.

The chain combines TRBV5-1 with TRBJ2-3; the D is unclear. From germline, CDR1 is SGHRS and CDR2 YFSETQ. V was shortened by 5 bases and J by 2 bases, with 12 bases between the two germline ends. The CDR3 loop spans 14 amino acids. The CDR3 bases are TGCGCCAGCAGTTCGTTTGAGCCCACAGATACGCAGTATTTT. As protein: CASSSFEPTDTQYF.

The rearrangement links TRBV27 to TRBJ1-2; 7 nucleotides match TRBD1. Germline assignment: CDR1 MNHEY and CDR2 SMNVEV (reference sequence). The ends lost 4 bases at V and 2 bases at J; junction bases unmatched: 1. This CDR3 region has 13 residues. The CDR3 DNA follows: TGTGCCAGCAGTTCGACAGGGAACTATGGCTACACCTTC. Its translation: CASSSTGNYGYTF.

Points on this clone: The sample carries other DNA sequences with the same CDR3. J is TRBJ1-3 and V is TRBV9, with D unclear. The germline gives CDR1 SGDLS, CDR2 YYNGEE. There are 16 residues in the CDR3. The germline V and J ends were trimmed by 0 bases and 0 bases, with 10 bases remaining between them. The chain's CDR3 is CASSVAGGSSGNTIYF. Here the CDR3 DNA reads TGTGCCAGCAGCGTAGCCGGCGGGAGCTCTGGAAACACCATATATTTT.

CDR3 nucleotide sequence: TGCAGCGTTGAGCGGGCTAGCGGGGATACGCAGTATTTT. It specifies CSVERASGDTQYF. V gene TRBV29-1 combines with J gene TRBJ2-3; 8 bases line up with TRBD2. In germline, CDR1 is SQVTM, CDR2 ANQGSEA. This CDR3 has 13 residues. The J segment lost 6 bases and the V segment lost 3 bases, leaving 5 bases of the junction unmatched.

The chain links TRBV9 to TRBJ1-1, with D perhaps matching TRBD1 (6 bases). V shed 4 bases and J shed 0 bases, with 13 bases lying between them. This CDR3 spans 15 amino acids. Germline V gives CDR1 SGDLS, CDR2 YYNGEE. This chain's CDR3 is CASSLKTGMNTEAFF. The CDR3 DNA reads as TGTGCCAGCAGCCTCAAGACAGGCATGAACACTGAAGCTTTCTTT.